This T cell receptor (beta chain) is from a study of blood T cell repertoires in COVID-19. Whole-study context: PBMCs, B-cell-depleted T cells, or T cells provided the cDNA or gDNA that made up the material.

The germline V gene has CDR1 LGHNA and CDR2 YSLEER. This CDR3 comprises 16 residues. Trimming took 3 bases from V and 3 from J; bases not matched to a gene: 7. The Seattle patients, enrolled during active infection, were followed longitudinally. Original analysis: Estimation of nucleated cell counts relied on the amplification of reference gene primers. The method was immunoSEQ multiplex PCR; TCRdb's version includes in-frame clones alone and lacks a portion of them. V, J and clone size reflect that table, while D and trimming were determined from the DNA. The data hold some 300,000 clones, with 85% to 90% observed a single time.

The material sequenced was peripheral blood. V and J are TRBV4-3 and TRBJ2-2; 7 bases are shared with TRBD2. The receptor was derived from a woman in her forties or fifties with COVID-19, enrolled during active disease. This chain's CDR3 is CASSQMGGRDTGELFF. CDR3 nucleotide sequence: TGCGCCAGCAGCCAGATGGGGGGGAGGGACACCGGGGAGCTGTTTTTT.